These 31 T cell receptor beta chains were all obtained from the same sample, sequenced in a study of T cells in Graves' hyperthyroidism and ophthalmopathy. It was RNA transcripts that yielded the amplified TCR beta CDR3 regions. HTBI primers were the set used in a first-round RT-PCR of the TCR CDR3. TCRdb itself ran the multiplex PCR reads through MiXCR, one entry per CDR3 protein. The sample has approximately 710,000 distinct CDR3 sequences, roughly 17% seen once; the top ten hold around 16%. The sample taken for sequencing was blood. All receptors come from a man over 45 with Graves' hyperthyroidism.

This clonotype has at least ten counts. The rearrangement uses TRBV11-2 and TRBJ2-1; D uncertain. Trimming took off 0 bases at V and 0 bases at J, with 3 bases between the two ends. Germline loops: CDR1 SGHAT, CDR2 FQNNGV. The CDR3 is made up of 14 amino acids. Here the CDR3 DNA reads TGTGCCAGCAGCTTAGACGGCTCCTACAATGAGCAGTTCTTC. Its translation is CASSLDGSYNEQFF.

This clonotype has only a few counts. The rearrangement joins TRBV29-1 to TRBJ2-7; D perhaps matches TRBD1 (5 bases). V was pared by 7 bases and J by 7 bases, with 20 bases between. In germline, CDR1 is SQVTM, CDR2 ANQGSEA. The CDR3 is made up of 13 amino acids. The CDR3 DNA follows: TGCAGCGCCGTGCACGTAAGGGGATGGGAGCAGTACTTC. Translating it yields CSAVHVRGWEQYF.

V gene TRBV7-9 combines with J gene TRBJ2-1; perhaps D is TRBD1 or TRBD2 (6 bases each). The V and J ends lost 2 bases and 6 bases respectively, with 17 bases between them. The CDR3 extends over 16 amino acids. Germline loops: CDR1 SEHNR, CDR2 FQNEAQ (reference sequence). CDR3 coding DNA: TGTGCCAGCAGCTTAAAGGGGGGTGGCTTGGCCAATGAGCAGTTCTTC. This sequence encodes CASSLKGGGLANEQFF.

This clonotype was seen many times. This chain uses TRBV7-2 with TRBJ2-7, with a weak D call TRBD2 (6 bases). V dropped 1 base and J dropped 4 bases, with 11 bases sitting between them. The CDR3 loop spans 14 amino acids. CDR1 is SGHTA, CDR2 FQGNSA, per germline. CDR3 DNA: TGTGCCAGCAGCTTAGAGGGACGGGGGTACGAGCAGTACTTC. Protein: CASSLEGRGYEQYF. Using reference TRBV7-2 and TRBJ2-7 for the parts outside the CDR3, the full variable domain is GAGVSQSPSNKVTEKGKDVELRCDPISGHTALYWYRQSLGQGLEFLIYFQGNSAPDKSGLPSDRFSAERTGGSVSTLTIQRTQQEDSAVYLCASSLEGRGYEQYFGPGTRLTVT.

The V and J genes are TRBV29-1 and TRBJ2-2; TRBD2 agrees at 11 bases. V dropped 2 bases and J dropped 1; count of bases not matched to a gene: 0. Looked up from germline, CDR1 is SQVTM and CDR2 is ANQGSEA. This CDR3 has 15 residues. CDR3 nucleotides: TGCAGCGTTGAACTAGCGGGAGGGAACACCGGGGAGCTGTTTTTT. Translating it yields CSVELAGGNTGELFF.

This clonotype was seen only a few times. V is TRBV30 and J is TRBJ2-1; D gene ambiguous. This CDR3 region has 12 residues. Trimming shortened V by 0 bases and J by 7 bases, and 7 bases separated the two germline ends. Germline V gene lookup returns CDR1 GTSNPN and CDR2 SVGIG (reference sequence). The chain's CDR3 is CAWSVAPNEQFF. The CDR3 DNA reads TGTGCCTGGAGTGTAGCCCCGAATGAGCAGTTCTTC. The full variable domain, with the rest looked up from reference TRBV30 and TRBJ2-1, is SQTIHQWPATLVQPVGSPLSLECTVEGTSNPNLYWYRQAAGRGLQLLFYSVGIGQISSEVPQNLSASRPQDRQFILSSKKLLLSDSGFYLCAWSVAPNEQFFGPGTRLTVL.

On this clonotype: A much larger clone sits a single nucleotide away, making a read error possible. The rearrangement uses TRBV27 and TRBJ2-1; 9 nucleotides align to TRBD1. Germline V gives CDR1 MNHEY, CDR2 SMNVEV (reference sequence). The CDR3 sequence is 13 residues long. V lost 4 bases, J lost 11 bases, and 6 bases stayed unmatched. The CDR3 DNA reads TGTGCCAGCAGTTCATACAGGGGGCCACAGCAGTTCTTC. Translating it yields CASSSYRGPQQFF.

The rearrangement links TRBV20-1 to TRBJ2-4; 8 bases match TRBD2. This CDR3 is built from 16 residues. Germline V CDR1 and CDR2: DFQATT, SNEGSKA (reference sequence). V trimming: 6 bases; J trimming: 2 bases; junction bases outside the gene matches: 12. For the CDR3, the DNA is TGCAGTGCCAAAAGAGAACTAGCGGCAACCAAAAACATTCAGTACTTC. It encodes CSAKRELAATKNIQYF.

This clonotype was recorded a few times. This chain uses TRBV29-1 with TRBJ2-1, with D perhaps matching TRBD1 (6 bases). CDR1 is SQVTM and CDR2 is ANQGSEA in the germline V gene. The CDR3 has 14 amino acids. V lost 8 bases to trimming and J lost 0 bases, with 14 bases between them. The CDR3 spells CSIWDTSSYNEQFF. In DNA form, the CDR3 reads TGCAGCATATGGGACACAAGCTCCTACAATGAGCAGTTCTTC.

The chain carries TRBV25-1 and TRBJ2-2, with D unresolved. CDR3 length: 13 amino acids. Germline V CDR1 and CDR2: MGHDK, SYGVNS. Between the trimmed V and J ends, which lost 3 bases and 2 bases, there was a span of 4 bases. CDR3 sequence: CASSDRNTGELFF. DNA of the CDR3: TGTGCCAGCAGTGACCGTAACACCGGGGAGCTGTTTTTT.

This chain links TRBV15 with TRBJ1-3; weak D call: TRBD1 (5 bases). V lost 0 bases to trimming and J lost 1 base, with 13 bases between them. This CDR3 region has 17 residues. Germline CDR1 and CDR2: LNHNV and YYDKDF (reference sequence). CDR3 loop: CATSRDLEGISGNTIYF. As DNA, the CDR3 is TGTGCCACCAGCAGAGATCTAGAGGGGATTTCTGGAAACACCATATATTTT.

J is TRBJ1-2 and V is TRBV5-1; 8 bases match TRBD1. V dropped 3 bases and J dropped 8; count of bases not matched to a gene: 6. There are 13 residues in the CDR3. Germline V CDR1 and CDR2: SGHRS, YFSETQ. CDR3 in DNA: TGCGCCAGCAGCTGGACAGGGAAGGAAGGCTACACCTTC. Amino acid sequence: CASSWTGKEGYTF.

A remark on this clonotype: One end of the junction is discordant with germline, which a read error may explain. The V call is TRBV24-1, the J call TRBJ2-3; 10 bases fit TRBD2. The germline V gene encodes CDR1 KGHDR and CDR2 SFDVKD. The CDR3 extends over 16 amino acids. The CDR3 coding sequence is TGTGTCACCAGTGAATACAGCGGGAGGGCCTCAGATACGCAGTATTTT. Protein product: CVTSEYSGRASDTQYF.

This clonotype was seen repeatedly, ten times or more. The rearrangement links TRBV6-1 to TRBJ2-7; no clear D. The V end lost 1 base, the J end lost 7 bases, and 17 bases lay between the germline ends. The CDR3 runs 15 residues. The germline gives CDR1 MNHNS, CDR2 SASEGT. Here the CDR3 DNA reads TGTGCCAGCAGTGAAGGATTAGGGAACAGCGAAGAGCAGTACTTC. This encodes CASSEGLGNSEEQYF.

This chain uses TRBV6-5 with TRBJ1-2, with TRBD1 matching over 7 bases. The length of the CDR3 is 14 residues. The V gene's germline CDR1 is MNHEY and CDR2 SVGAGI. V trimming: 2 bases; J trimming: 7 bases; junction bases outside the gene matches: 7. As DNA, the CDR3 is TGTGCCAGCAGTTACACAGGGGAAGGGGGTGGCTACACCTTC. This sequence encodes CASSYTGEGGGYTF.

This clonotype was counted only a few times. The V gene is TRBV28, the J gene TRBJ1-2; TRBD1 matches at 8 bases. CDR3 length equals 12 residues. Trimming removed 6 bases from V and 11 bases from J; junction bases left unmatched: 8. The germline V gene encodes CDR1 MDHEN and CDR2 SYDVKM. Here the CDR3 reads CASRGADRGYTF. CDR3 sequence (DNA): TGTGCCAGCAGAGGGGCTGACAGGGGATACACCTTC.

This clonotype has at least ten counts. J is TRBJ2-5 and V is TRBV20-1; D possibly uses TRBD1 or TRBD2 (7 bases each). The CDR3 is made up of 12 amino acids. Germline CDR1 DFQATT, CDR2 SNEGSKA (reference sequence). Trimming took 0 bases from V and 13 from J, leaving 15 bases between them. CDR3 in DNA: TGCAGTGCTAGAGAAGGGAGGGGGCAGGGGTACTTC. It codes for CSAREGRGQGYF.

This clonotype was counted a few times. The V call is TRBV3-1, the J call TRBJ2-5, with TRBD2 matching 8 bases. Germline V CDR1 and CDR2: LGHDT, YNNKEL (reference sequence). V was clipped by 4 bases and J by 4 bases; unmatched bases: 8. This CDR3 is built from 15 residues. CDR3 nucleotide sequence: TGTGCCAGCAGCCCAATTAGCGGGACTCCAGAGACCCAGTACTTC. It specifies CASSPISGTPETQYF.

This clonotype was counted many times. The chain couples TRBV29-1 to TRBJ2-1; TRBD2 aligns across 8 bases. The V segment lost 5 bases and the J segment 8 bases; nucleotides outside the gene matches: 11. The CDR3 is made up of 14 amino acids. The germline gives CDR1 SQVTM, CDR2 ANQGSEA. In DNA, the CDR3 is TGCAGCGTTCTACTAGCGGCAGCCGACCATGAGCAGTTCTTC. It specifies CSVLLAAADHEQFF.

This clonotype was seen many times. This chain connects TRBV2 to TRBJ2-7; 11 nucleotides align to TRBD1. V lost 7 bases, J lost 6 bases, and 5 bases stayed unmatched. CDR1 and CDR2 from the germline V gene are SNHLY and FYNNEI. This CDR3 is built from 13 residues. The CDR3 DNA is TGTGCCAGCAAAGGACAGGGGGCTTCCGAGCAGTACTTC. It yields the protein CASKGQGASEQYF.

For the CDR3, the DNA is TGTGCCAGCAGCGGCCGGACAGAATGGAATGGCTACACCTTC. It codes for CASSGRTEWNGYTF. V usage is TRBV5-6 and J usage is TRBJ1-2, with D perhaps matching TRBD1 (6 bases). Trimming left V 4 bases short and J 6 bases short, with 16 bases between. The germline V gene encodes CDR1 SGHDT and CDR2 YYEEEE. This CDR3 spans 14 amino acids.

This clonotype was counted between two and nine times. CDR3 residues: CASSAATSGYEQYF. DNA for the CDR3: TGTGCCAGCAGCGCCGCGACTAGCGGGTACGAGCAGTACTTC. The gene calls are TRBV9 and TRBJ2-7; 10 bases fit TRBD2. There are 14 residues in the CDR3. CDR1 and CDR2 (germline): SGDLS, YYNGEE. V was clipped by 3 bases and J by 4 bases; unmatched bases: 4.

The table lists this clonotype with many counts. The chain couples TRBV11-1 to TRBJ2-5; 7 bases map to TRBD2. V dropped 1 base and J dropped 4; count of bases not matched to a gene: 3. The CDR3 sequence is 14 residues long. The germline CDR1 and CDR2 sequences are SGHAT and FQDESV (reference sequence). The CDR3 region has the DNA TGTGCCAGCAGCTTAGGGACTAGGAGAGAGACCCAGTACTTC. Protein: CASSLGTRRETQYF.

The J gene is TRBJ2-1, the V gene TRBV28; tentative D call: TRBD2 (7 bases). There are 15 residues in the CDR3. Per the germline V gene, CDR1 is MDHEN and CDR2 is SYDVKM. Trimming pared 6 bases from V and 6 bases from J, leaving 18 bases between. Here the CDR3 DNA reads TGTGCCAGCAGCCTCCGAGGGGGGGGATTCAATGAGCAGTTCTTC. This translates into CASSLRGGGFNEQFF. The whole variable domain, remainder taken from reference TRBV28 and TRBJ2-1, is DVKVTQSSRYLVKRTGEKVFLECVQDMDHENMFWYRQDPGLGLRLIYFSYDVKMKEKGDIPEGYSVSREKKERFSLILESASTNQTSMYLCASSLRGGGFNEQFFGPGTRLTVL.

This clonotype appeared many times. V is TRBV6-1 and J is TRBJ2-5; TRBD2 aligns across 7 bases. V was pared by 7 bases and J by 4 bases, with 6 bases of the junction left unmatched. The CDR3 extends over 13 amino acids. CDR1 is MNHNS, CDR2 SASEGT, per germline. Here the CDR3 DNA reads TGTGCCAGCAACCCCCCGGGAGGAGAGACCCAGTACTTC. It codes for CASNPPGGETQYF.

This clonotype occurred a few times. The J gene is TRBJ1-3, the V gene TRBV2, with D possibly being TRBD1 (6 bases). CDR3 length: 14 amino acids. V shed 6 bases and J shed 0 bases, with 9 bases lying between them. The germline gives CDR1 SNHLY, CDR2 FYNNEI. In DNA form, the CDR3 reads TGTGCCAGCAGGTTGGGGGCCTCTGGAAACACCATATATTTT. Protein product: CASRLGASGNTIYF.

This clonotype was recorded many times. CDR3 coding DNA: TGTGCCAGTACCATTAGTTCATTGACAGGAAGAGACGAGCAGTACTTC. Amino acid sequence: CASTISSLTGRDEQYF. This chain joins TRBV7-8 and TRBJ2-7, with D perhaps matching TRBD1 (6 bases). CDR3 length: 16 residues. Germline-derived CDR1 and CDR2 are SGHVS and FQNEAQ. The V and J ends lost 9 bases and 5 bases respectively, with 26 bases between them.

This clonotype was picked up many times. The rearrangement uses TRBV6-1 and TRBJ2-7; perhaps TRBD1 as D (6 bases). Trimming removed 5 bases from V and 1 base from J, with 15 bases in between. This CDR3 has 15 amino acids. The germline gives CDR1 MNHNS, CDR2 SASEGT. The CDR3 here is CASSLVPGESYEQYF. CDR3 sequence (DNA): TGTGCCAGCAGTTTAGTCCCAGGGGAATCCTACGAGCAGTACTTC.

This sequence joins TRBV20-1 and TRBJ1-5; TRBD1 might be the D (5 bases). Trimming removed 0 bases at V and 5 bases at J, with 14 bases between. CDR1 and CDR2 from the germline V gene are DFQATT and SNEGSKA (reference sequence). The CDR3 sequence is 15 residues long. The CDR3 bases are TGCAGTGCTAGAGATACGGGACGGTCGGATCAGCCCCAGCATTTT. Its protein is CSARDTGRSDQPQHF.

The sample holds a few counts of this clonotype. The genes are TRBV7-9 and TRBJ2-1; D gene ambiguous. The germline V gene encodes CDR1 SEHNR and CDR2 FQNEAQ (reference sequence). The germline V and J ends were trimmed by 2 bases and 5 bases, with 13 bases remaining between them. The CDR3 is made up of 15 amino acids. This CDR3 reads CASSLLGYSNNEQFF. CDR3 DNA sequence: TGTGCCAGCAGCTTACTCGGTTACTCTAACAATGAGCAGTTCTTC.

This clonotype came up a few times. The chain has TRBV18 and TRBJ1-1; D unclear. Deletions cut 5 bases from V and 8 bases from J, with 12 bases between. Germline V gives CDR1 KGHSH, CDR2 LQKENI. The CDR3 has 12 amino acids. The CDR3 reads CASSSPSKEAFF. In DNA, the CDR3 is TGTGCCAGCTCATCGCCAAGCAAGGAAGCTTTCTTT.